This T cell receptor beta chain comes out of a study of cytomegalovirus exposure and HLA in healthy donors. Overall study findings and caveats: Investigators reported approximately 150 TCR beta chains as tied to cytomegalovirus. One later analysis, an examination of the 100 to 150 validation repertoires, found that first-cohort TCR clusters tended to co-occur in them.

The CDR3 runs to 13 residues. V shed 7 bases and J 4 bases; nucleotides not matched to a gene: 7. CDR1 is SQVTM and CDR2 is ANQGSEA in the germline V gene. Comment on this clone: What it binds is not known.

Using immunoSEQ multiplex PCR, the repertoire was profiled, and TCRdb retains in-frame clones only, with some absent. This table holds hundreds of thousands of clones, roughly 84% found once. This clonotype was obtained from a man aged 18 to 29 in good health and CMV-seropositive. This chain connects TRBV29-1 to TRBJ2-1, with 7 bases aligning to TRBD1. Sequenced material: PBMCs. CDR3 loop: CSDQPDRYNEQFF. The CDR3 nucleotides are TGCAGCGATCAACCGGACAGGTACAATGAGCAGTTCTTC.